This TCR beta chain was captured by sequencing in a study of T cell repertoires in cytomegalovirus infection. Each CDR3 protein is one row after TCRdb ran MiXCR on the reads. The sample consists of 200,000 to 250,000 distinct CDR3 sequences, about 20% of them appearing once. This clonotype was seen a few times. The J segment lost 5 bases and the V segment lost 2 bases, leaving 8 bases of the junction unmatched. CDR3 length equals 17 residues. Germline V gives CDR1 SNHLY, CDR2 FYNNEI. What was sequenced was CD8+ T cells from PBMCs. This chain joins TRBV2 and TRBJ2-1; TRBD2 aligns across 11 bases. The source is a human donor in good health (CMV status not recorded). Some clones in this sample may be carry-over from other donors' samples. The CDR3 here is CASSESLAGGFDNEQFF. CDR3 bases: TGTGCCAGCAGTGAAAGCCTAGCGGGGGGATTTGACAATGAGCAGTTCTTC.